This T cell receptor (beta chain) was found in a study of response to subunit inactivated influenza vaccine. General observations from the study: Authors suggested seasonal influenza vaccinations each recruit few new T cells.

Using its own MiXCR run on the RT-PCR reads, TCRdb lists one record per CDR3 protein. The data show 610,000 or so distinct CDR3 sequences, 13% to 15% seen once. This clonotype was counted only a few times. Its target is not known. With V trimmed by 5 bases and J by 2 bases, 6 bases remained unmatched. Germline CDR1 reads DFQATT; CDR2 reads SNEGSKA (reference sequence). This CDR3 has 13 residues. The chain combines TRBV20-1 with TRBJ2-7; TRBD1 matches at 7 bases. The sequence was collected from a man in his forties or fifties who received an inactivated influenza vaccine. The sample was PBMCs from blood, taken approximately 12 days after vaccination. The chain's CDR3 is CSAADRSPYEQYF. DNA of the CDR3: TGCAGTGCTGCGGACAGGTCTCCCTACGAGCAGTACTTC.